A single sample is the source of the 26 T cell receptor beta chains below, sequenced in a study of cytomegalovirus exposure and HLA in healthy donors. Primers: 60 Vbeta forward and 13 Jbeta reverse. Using immunoSEQ multiplex PCR, the repertoire was profiled, and TCRdb retains in-frame clones only, with some absent. The table has tens of thousands of clones, over 70% seen once. Sequenced input: PBMCs. The receptors originated from a girl aged 2 to 10 in good health and CMV-seropositive.

This clone was recorded only once. The chain combines TRBV18 with TRBJ2-5; 7 positions agree with TRBD1. V dropped 4 bases and J dropped 2; count of bases not matched to a gene: 1. This CDR3 has 13 residues. Germline V gives CDR1 KGHSH, CDR2 LQKENI. CDR3 region: CASSHRGQETQYF. In DNA form, the CDR3 reads TGTGCCAGCTCACACAGGGGACAAGAGACCCAGTACTTC. Complete variable domain (other parts from reference TRBV18 and TRBJ2-5): NAGVMQNPRHLVRRRGQEARLRCSPMKGHSHVYWYRQLPEEGLKFMVYLQKENIIDESGMPKERFSAEFPKEGPSILRIQQVVRGDSAAYFCASSHRGQETQYFGPGTRLLVL.

The chain joins TRBV6-1 to TRBJ1-3; TRBD1 aligns across 7 bases. CDR1 is MNHNS, CDR2 SASEGT, per germline. The CDR3 extends over 14 amino acids. The junction had 4 bases not matched to a gene; V was cut back by 3 bases and J by 5 bases. In DNA form, the CDR3 reads TGTGCCAGCAGTGATCGGGGACAGAGAAACACCATATATTTT. This encodes CASSDRGQRNTIYF.

The chain links TRBV29-1 to TRBJ1-1, with 12 bases aligning to TRBD1. The CDR3 length is 13 residues. Germline CDR1 and CDR2: SQVTM and ANQGSEA. V shed 5 bases and J 4 bases; nucleotides not matched to a gene: 2. CDR3 protein: CSVLGQGATEAFF. In DNA, the CDR3 is TGCAGCGTTTTGGGACAGGGGGCCACTGAAGCTTTCTTT.

The genes are TRBV30 and TRBJ2-1, with TRBD2 identical over 8 bases. The CDR3 is 15 residues long. CDR1 is GTSNPN and CDR2 is SVGIG in the germline V gene (reference sequence). After removal of 0 bases from V and 8 bases from J, the junction contained 9 bases not matched to a gene. CDR3 residues: CAWSVQAGGGDEQFF. The CDR3 nucleotides read TGTGCCTGGAGTGTACAGGCGGGAGGCGGCGATGAGCAGTTCTTC.

The rearrangement uses TRBV30 and TRBJ2-7; 10 bases map to TRBD2. This CDR3 region has 19 residues. Losses at the gene ends were 2 bases for V and 5 bases for J; bases not matched to a gene: 21. Germline CDR1 and CDR2: GTSNPN and SVGIG (reference sequence). CDR3: CAWSKGGLAGVKGPNEQYF. Written as DNA, the CDR3 is TGTGCCTGGAGTAAAGGGGGTCTAGCGGGAGTGAAGGGGCCAAACGAGCAGTACTTC.

A few counts support this clone. The CDR3 sequence: CASSFTPGQNNEQFF. CDR3 nucleotide sequence: TGCGCCAGCAGCTTCACTCCGGGACAGAACAATGAGCAGTTCTTC. The gene calls are TRBV5-1 and TRBJ2-1; 7 bases line up with TRBD1. The CDR3 loop spans 15 amino acids. V shed 2 bases, J shed 5 bases, and the junction held 7 bases outside the gene matches. Germline V gene data show CDR1 as SGHRS and CDR2 as YFSETQ.

The chain is built from TRBV11-2 and TRBJ2-7, with 8 bases identical to TRBD1. Trimming at V came to 5 bases and at J to 5 bases, leaving 8 bases not matched to a gene. CDR3 length: 14 residues. The germline V gene encodes CDR1 SGHAT and CDR2 FQNNGV. The CDR3 region is CASSLGTGGDEQYF. CDR3 nucleotides: TGTGCCAGCAGCCTAGGGACAGGTGGAGACGAGCAGTACTTC.

The genes are TRBV30 and TRBJ2-2; TRBD2 agrees at 14 bases. V lost 2 bases to trimming and J lost 9 bases; unmatched junction nucleotides: 8. Germline values: CDR1 GTSNPN, CDR2 SVGIG (reference sequence). The CDR3 contains 16 residues. CDR3 in amino acids: CAWSKGLAGVPRELFF. CDR3 bases: TGTGCCTGGAGTAAGGGACTAGCGGGAGTTCCCCGGGAGCTGTTTTTT.

This clone turned up a few times. V and J are TRBV28 and TRBJ1-3; D is unresolved. The germline V gene has CDR1 MDHEN and CDR2 SYDVKM. Trimming removed 3 bases from V and 0 bases from J, with 18 bases in between. The CDR3 consists of 18 residues. CDR3 sequence reads: CASSFWYSEGSSGNTIYF. CDR3 nucleotides: TGTGCCAGCAGTTTTTGGTACTCGGAGGGCAGCTCTGGAAACACCATATATTTT. Based on the CDR3 plus reference TRBV28 and TRBJ1-3, the full variable domain is DVKVTQSSRYLVKRTGEKVFLECVQDMDHENMFWYRQDPGLGLRLIYFSYDVKMKEKGDIPEGYSVSREKKERFSLILESASTNQTSMYLCASSFWYSEGSSGNTIYFGEGSWLTVV.

This chain joins TRBV6-6 and TRBJ1-1, with 9 bases fitting TRBD1. The J segment lost 1 base and the V segment lost 6 bases, leaving 9 bases of the junction unmatched. The germline V gene encodes CDR1 MNHNY and CDR2 SVGAGI (reference sequence). CDR3 length: 16 amino acids. CDR3 region: CASRPGTGRENTEAFF. The CDR3 DNA sequence: TGTGCCAGCAGGCCCGGGACAGGGAGGGAGAACACTGAAGCTTTCTTT.

The chain uses TRBV9 and TRBJ2-1; 9 bases match TRBD1. The CDR3 has 16 residues. The trim removed 3 bases at V and 3 bases at J, leaving 7 bases unmatched. Germline V gene data show CDR1 as SGDLS and CDR2 as YYNGEE. The CDR3 is CASSEGSTGGYNEQFF. In DNA form, the CDR3 reads TGTGCCAGCAGCGAGGGGTCGACAGGGGGCTACAATGAGCAGTTCTTC.

This chain connects TRBV19 to TRBJ2-1, with TRBD1 matching over 8 bases. V lost 5 bases to trimming and J lost 4 bases; unmatched junction nucleotides: 7. The CDR3 runs 15 residues. The germline V gene encodes CDR1 LNHDA and CDR2 SQIVND (reference sequence). CDR3 DNA sequence: TGTGCCAGTAGTGCACCGGGACAGGATTACAATGAGCAGTTCTTC. As protein: CASSAPGQDYNEQFF.

The chain recombines TRBV7-9 with TRBJ1-1, with D perhaps TRBD1 (6 bases). This CDR3 is 15 amino acids long. The germline gives CDR1 SEHNR, CDR2 FQNEAQ (reference sequence). V was shortened by 5 bases and J by 0 bases, with 13 bases between the two germline ends. The CDR3: CASSLSTGMNTEAFF. The CDR3 DNA is TGTGCCAGCAGCCTCTCCACAGGGATGAACACTGAAGCTTTCTTT.

V and J are TRBV5-6 and TRBJ2-2, with 7 positions matching TRBD1. Trimming at V came to 7 bases and at J to 1 base, leaving 7 bases not matched to a gene. The CDR3 sequence is 15 residues long. Germline V gives CDR1 SGHDT, CDR2 YYEEEE. The CDR3 region has the DNA TGTGCCAGCGCCCTGTGGGACAGGAACACCGGGGAGCTGTTTTTT. Amino acid sequence: CASALWDRNTGELFF.

The chain is built from TRBV30 and TRBJ1-2; 7 nucleotides line up with TRBD1. Germline values: CDR1 GTSNPN, CDR2 SVGIG (reference sequence). Losses at the gene ends were 3 bases for V and 7 bases for J; bases not matched to a gene: 8. The CDR3 spans 13 residues. The chain's CDR3 is CAWSAGQSFGYTF. CDR3 DNA: TGTGCCTGGAGCGCGGGACAGTCGTTTGGCTACACCTTC.

The V gene is TRBV2, the J gene TRBJ2-1, with 7 nucleotides matching TRBD1. The CDR3 spans 14 residues. The V gene end was trimmed by 9 bases and the J gene end by 6 bases; junction bases not matched to a gene: 11. Germline V gene data show CDR1 as SNHLY and CDR2 as FYNNEI. The CDR3 bases are TGTGCCAGTAGAGGTGGACAGGCGGGCAATGAGCAGTTCTTC. Its protein product is CASRGGQAGNEQFF.

The rearrangement joins TRBV4-1 to TRBJ2-5, with D possibly matching TRBD2 (6 bases). The CDR3 runs to 16 residues. The germline V gene has CDR1 MGHRA and CDR2 YSYEKL. Trimming left V 1 base short and J 1 base short, with 13 bases between. CDR3 DNA: TGCGCCAGCAGCCAAGTTTCCGGGAGAACCCAAGAGACCCAGTACTTC. This translates into CASSQVSGRTQETQYF.

The chain employs TRBV4-1 and TRBJ2-1, with 7 bases matching TRBD2. The germline V gene has CDR1 MGHRA and CDR2 YSYEKL. Germline trimming cut 0 bases from V and 5 bases from J; bases unmatched to any gene: 7. The CDR3 length is 16 residues. The chain's CDR3 is CASSQEGSGAHNEQFF. The CDR3 coding sequence is TGCGCCAGCAGCCAAGAAGGCAGCGGGGCTCACAATGAGCAGTTCTTC.

J is TRBJ1-1 and V is TRBV6-5; D perhaps matches TRBD1 (6 bases). The V end lost 2 bases, the J end lost 7 bases, and 14 bases lay between the germline ends. The CDR3 spans 14 residues. The V gene's germline CDR1 is MNHEY and CDR2 SVGAGI. CDR3 residues: CASSYGRGGNEAFF. The CDR3 DNA is TGTGCCAGCAGTTACGGTCGGGGGGGCAATGAAGCTTTCTTT.

This clone was seen a single time. This chain uses TRBV5-5 with TRBJ1-2, with TRBD1 matching over 8 bases. Germline CDR1 SGHKS, CDR2 YYEKEE (reference sequence). J lost 2 bases, V lost 5 bases, and 5 bases had no gene match. CDR3 length: 14 amino acids. The CDR3 reads CASRDRQGNYGYTF. The CDR3 DNA is TGTGCCAGCAGGGATAGACAGGGGAACTATGGCTACACCTTC.

This clone was counted a few times. Other DNA sequences in the same sample also yield this CDR3. The V gene is TRBV28, the J gene TRBJ1-1; D may be TRBD1 (5 bases). The germline CDR1 and CDR2 sequences are MDHEN and SYDVKM. The CDR3 length is 14 residues. The V and J ends lost 3 bases and 1 base respectively, with 9 bases between them. The CDR3 DNA sequence: TGTGCCAGCAGTTTGGGGCAGGGGAACACTGAAGCTTTCTTT. Translation gives CASSLGQGNTEAFF.

This clone has just one count. This sequence joins TRBV15 and TRBJ2-1; a weak D match, TRBD2 (5 bases). This CDR3 is built from 17 residues. Germline CDR1 LNHNV, CDR2 YYDKDF (reference sequence). Trimming removed 1 base at V and 0 bases at J, with 13 bases between. The CDR3 here is CATSRGLAVTSYNEQFF. Written as DNA, the CDR3 is TGTGCCACCAGCAGAGGGCTAGCCGTGACCTCCTACAATGAGCAGTTCTTC. Drawing the rest from reference TRBV15 and TRBJ2-1, the complete variable domain is DAMVIQNPRYQVTQFGKPVTLSCSQTLNHNVMYWYQQKSSQAPKLLFHYYDKDFNNEADTPDNFQSRRPNTSFCFLDIRSPGLGDTAMYLCATSRGLAVTSYNEQFFGPGTRLTVL.

The gene calls are TRBV29-1 and TRBJ2-2, with D possibly being TRBD2 (6 bases). This CDR3 has 15 residues. The germline gives CDR1 SQVTM, CDR2 ANQGSEA. V was pared by 1 base and J by 5 bases, with 14 bases between. CDR3 region: CSVEGWDRGTGELFF. CDR3 DNA sequence: TGCAGCGTTGAAGGATGGGACCGGGGGACCGGGGAGCTGTTTTTT.

This clone was counted once. The rearrangement joins TRBV7-8 to TRBJ1-1, with D possibly matching TRBD1 (6 bases). The germline V and J ends were trimmed by 8 bases and 6 bases, with 22 bases remaining between them. In germline, CDR1 is SGHVS, CDR2 FQNEAQ. This CDR3 is 15 amino acids long. CDR3 in amino acids: CASGIPGHPPSEAFF. The CDR3 DNA sequence: TGTGCCAGCGGGATTCCGGGACACCCTCCATCTGAAGCTTTCTTT.

The rearrangement uses TRBV30 and TRBJ2-2; possible D gene TRBD2, 5 bases. Trimming left V 0 bases short and J 6 bases short, with 14 bases between. The CDR3 runs to 15 residues. CDR1 is GTSNPN and CDR2 is SVGIG in the germline V gene (reference sequence). The CDR3 protein is CAWSVTGTVPGELFF. CDR3 nucleotide sequence: TGTGCCTGGAGTGTCACGGGAACGGTACCCGGGGAGCTGTTTTTT.

The V and J genes are TRBV5-1 and TRBJ1-4, with D unclear. Trimming left V 4 bases short and J 5 bases short, with 18 bases between. This CDR3 is 16 amino acids long. Per germline, CDR1 SGHRS and CDR2 YFSETQ. The CDR3 bases are TGCGCCAGCAGCCCCCTTAGAGACGGACTAAATGAAAAACTGTTTTTT. Encoded protein: CASSPLRDGLNEKLFF.